The rows below give T cell receptor beta chains drawn from one sample of a study of CD8+ T cells in alopecia areata. Method: immunoSEQ multiplex PCR; TCRdb's copy keeps in-frame clones and lacks some. The sample has 200,000 to 250,000 clones; roughly 40% are singletons. The sample in question was CD4+ T cells sorted from blood, obtained at roughly week 36, from a patient treated with tofacitinib. The receptors derive from a human donor with alopecia areata. The conserved cysteine and the conserved F or W are not part of the CDR3 here. The size entry is marked missing in some rows and otherwise reads once, few, many or a size class.

CDR3 protein | J gene | V gene | clone size
ASSGGSQARTDTQY | TRBJ2-3 | TRBV11-3 | .
AISDSRNYGYT | TRBJ1-2 | TRBV10-3 | .
ASSTPPLASY | TRBJ2-7 | TRBV6-1 | .
ASSVDKNTEAF | TRBJ1-1 | TRBV2 | .
SVILDRGKSNYGYT | TRBJ1-2 | TRBV29-1 | few
ASSLQGARSNEQY | TRBJ2-7 | TRBV5-4 | .
ASSSQGGANVLT | TRBJ2-6 | TRBV5-1 | .
TITPGMEQY | TRBJ2-7 | TRBV20-1 | .
SVALAGRGRTDTQY | TRBJ2-3 | TRBV29-1 | .
ASSVAGANVLT | TRBJ2-6 | TRBV9 | .
ASTTRWGTDTQY | TRBJ2-3 | TRBV19 | few
ASKLAGVYEQY | TRBJ2-7 | TRBV28 | .
SVLTGVPTYEQY | TRBJ2-7 | TRBV29-1 | few
ASSLYGLLKDTQY | TRBJ2-3 | TRBV5-1 | once
ASSFKSSGANVLT | TRBJ2-6 | TRBV5-6 | .
SVTFVETNTGELF | TRBJ2-2 | TRBV29-1 | few
AWSVRSSPLH | TRBJ1-6 | TRBV30 | .
ASSWLAGGYNEQF | TRBJ2-1 | TRBV6-5 | few
AWSVQPVGYGYT | TRBJ1-2 | TRBV30 | few
ASRDTYTDTQY | TRBJ2-3 | TRBV27 | .
ASSQGLGEIEQY | TRBJ2-7 | TRBV4-3 | .
ASSQGTGGTGELF | TRBJ2-2 | TRBV4-1 | few
SVNQAGGPETQY | TRBJ2-5 | TRBV29-1 | .